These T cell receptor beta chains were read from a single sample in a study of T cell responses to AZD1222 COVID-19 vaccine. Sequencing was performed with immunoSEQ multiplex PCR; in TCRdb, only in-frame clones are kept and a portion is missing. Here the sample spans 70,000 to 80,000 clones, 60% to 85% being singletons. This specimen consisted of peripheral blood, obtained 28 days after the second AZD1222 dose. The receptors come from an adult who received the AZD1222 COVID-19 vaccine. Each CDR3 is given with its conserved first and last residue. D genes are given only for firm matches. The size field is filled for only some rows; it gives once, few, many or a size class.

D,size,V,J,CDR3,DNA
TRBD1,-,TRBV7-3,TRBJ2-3,CASSSDRAPTQYF,TGTGCCAGCAGCTCGGACAGGGCTCCTACGCAGTATTTT
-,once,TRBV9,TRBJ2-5,CASSQDRLGQETQYF,TGTGCCAGCAGCCAGGACCGTCTGGGGCAAGAGACCCAGTACTTC
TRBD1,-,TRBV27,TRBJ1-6,CASTWGTGVSPLHF,TGTGCCAGCACCTGGGGGACAGGGGTCTCACCCCTCCACTTT
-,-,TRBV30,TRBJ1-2,CAWSPTGGYGYTF,TGTGCCTGGAGTCCGACAGGCGGCTATGGCTACACCTTC
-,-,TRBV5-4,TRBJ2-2,CASSLLDYSNTGELFF,TGTGCCAGCAGCTTGTTGGACTATTCGAACACCGGGGAGCTGTTTTTT
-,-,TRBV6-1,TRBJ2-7,CASSEGLASYEQYF,TGTGCCAGCAGTGAAGGGCTAGCCTCCTACGAGCAGTACTTC
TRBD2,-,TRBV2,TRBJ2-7,CASSDVASGRAGEQYF,TGTGCCAGCAGTGATGTGGCTAGCGGGCGAGCAGGGGAGCAGTACTTC
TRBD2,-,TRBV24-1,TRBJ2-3,CATSDSIAGLGDTQYF,TGTGCCACCAGTGATTCGATAGCGGGATTAGGTGATACGCAGTATTTT
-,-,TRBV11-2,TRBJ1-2,CASSPRTVGYTF,TGTGCCAGCAGCCCGCGGACAGTAGGCTACACCTTC
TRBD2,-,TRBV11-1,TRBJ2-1,CASSTSGPLYEQFF,TGTGCCAGCAGCACTAGCGGACCATTGTATGAGCAGTTCTTC
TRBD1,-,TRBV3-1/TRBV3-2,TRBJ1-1,CASSQGTGNTEAFF,TGTGCCAGCAGCCAAGGGACAGGGAACACTGAAGCTTTCTTT
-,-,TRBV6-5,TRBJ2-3,CASNRDPAGTDTQYF,TGTGCCAGCAACCGAGACCCGGCAGGCACAGATACGCAGTATTTT
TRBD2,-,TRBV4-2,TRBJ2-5,CASSQVGTSGIQTQYF,TGTGCCAGCAGCCAGGTCGGGACTAGCGGGATACAGACCCAGTACTTC
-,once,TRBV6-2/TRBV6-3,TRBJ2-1,CASSYGTGVSYNEQFF,TGTGCCAGCAGTTACGGGACGGGAGTCTCCTACAATGAGCAGTTCTTC
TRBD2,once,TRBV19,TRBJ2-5,CASSTGLAGLFPETQYF,TGTGCCAGTAGTACCGGACTAGCGGGATTGTTCCCAGAGACCCAGTACTTC
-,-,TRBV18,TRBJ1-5,CASSPGPRGFWQPQHF,TGTGCCAGCTCACCGGGCCCACGGGGATTCTGGCAGCCCCAGCATTTT
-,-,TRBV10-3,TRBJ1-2,CAILRGNYGYTF,TGTGCCATCCTTCGTGGTAACTATGGCTACACCTTC
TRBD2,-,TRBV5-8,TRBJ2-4,CASSFPGGRLTIQYF,TGTGCCAGCAGCTTTCCGGGAGGGAGGTTAACTATTCAGTACTTC
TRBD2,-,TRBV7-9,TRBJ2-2,CASSSPGTKNTGELFF,TGTGCCAGCAGCTCCCCCGGGACTAAGAACACCGGGGAGCTGTTTTTT
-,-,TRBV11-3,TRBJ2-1,CASSLDFSRHNEQFF,TGTGCCAGCAGCTTAGACTTTAGCCGTCACAATGAGCAGTTCTTC
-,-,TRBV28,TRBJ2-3,CASRLTTGGADTQYF,TGTGCCAGCAGGCTAACGACAGGCGGGGCAGATACGCAGTATTTT
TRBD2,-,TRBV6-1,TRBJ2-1,CASSVRQGALAGVSYEQFF,TGTGCCAGCAGTGTCCGACAGGGAGCACTAGCGGGAGTATCCTATGAGCAGTTCTTC
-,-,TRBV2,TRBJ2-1,CASSAAVGLYNEQFF,TGTGCCAGCAGTGCGGCGGTGGGATTATACAATGAGCAGTTCTTC
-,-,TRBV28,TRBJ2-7,CASSPSTDTPTTYEQYF,TGTGCCAGCAGTCCATCCACCGATACCCCAACGACCTACGAGCAGTACTTC
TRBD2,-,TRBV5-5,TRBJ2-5,CASSLLGTRGETQYF,TGTGCCAGCAGCTTGTTGGGGACTAGGGGCGAGACCCAGTACTTC
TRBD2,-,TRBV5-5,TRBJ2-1,CASRTVNLAGGINEQFF,TGTGCCAGCAGAACCGTCAATCTAGCGGGAGGTATCAATGAGCAGTTCTTC
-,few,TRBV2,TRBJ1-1,CASSEGRPPAEAFF,TGTGCCAGCAGTGAAGGCCGCCCCCCCGCTGAAGCTTTCTTT
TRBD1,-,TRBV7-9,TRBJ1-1,CASSPSYRGESFF,TGTGCCAGCAGCCCGTCGTACAGGGGCGAATCTTTCTTT
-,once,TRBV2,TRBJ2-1,CASSENTGRNEQFF,TGTGCCAGCAGTGAAAACACAGGGCGCAATGAGCAGTTCTTC
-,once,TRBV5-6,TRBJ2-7,CASSLQTGEQYF,TGTGCCAGCAGCCTACAGACAGGCGAGCAGTACTTC
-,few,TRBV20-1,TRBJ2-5,CSASRGPQETQYF,TGCAGTGCTAGTCGGGGTCCCCAAGAGACCCAGTACTTC
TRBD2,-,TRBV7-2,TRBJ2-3,CATPGLAGGPTPTDTQYF,TGTGCCACTCCGGGACTAGCGGGAGGGCCCACCCCGACAGATACGCAGTATTTT
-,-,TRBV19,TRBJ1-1,CASSIARGRNTEAFF,TGTGCCAGTAGTATAGCGCGGGGGCGGAACACTGAAGCTTTCTTT
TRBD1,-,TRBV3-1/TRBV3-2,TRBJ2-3,CASSQARDSYTDTQYF,TGTGCCAGCAGCCAAGCCCGGGACAGCTACACAGATACGCAGTATTTT
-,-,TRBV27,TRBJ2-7,CASSQLRGEQYF,TGTGCCAGCAGTCAACTACGGGGGGAGCAGTACTTC
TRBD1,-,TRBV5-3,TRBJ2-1,CARSVGQPGDEQFF,TGTGCCAGAAGCGTGGGACAGCCCGGGGATGAGCAGTTCTTC
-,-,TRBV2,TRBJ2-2,CASSRAPGELFF,TGTGCCAGCAGCCGCGCGCCCGGGGAGCTGTTTTTT
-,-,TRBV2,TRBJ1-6,CASSEMPNSPLHF,TGTGCCAGCAGTGAAATGCCGAATTCACCCCTCCACTTT
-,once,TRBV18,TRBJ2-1,CASSPAENEQFF,TGTGCCAGCTCACCTGCAGAGAATGAGCAGTTCTTC
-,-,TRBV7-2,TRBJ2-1,CASSPSSGIYNEQFF,TGTGCCAGCAGCCCGTCGTCGGGGATTTACAATGAGCAGTTCTTC
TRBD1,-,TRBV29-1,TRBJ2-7,CSVLKLAGTDIPSYEQYF,TGCAGCGTTCTCAAGTTGGCCGGGACAGACATACCAAGCTACGAGCAGTACTTC
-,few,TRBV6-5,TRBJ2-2,CASTPRRSNTGELFF,TGTGCCAGCACGCCGCGGCGATCGAACACCGGGGAGCTGTTTTTT
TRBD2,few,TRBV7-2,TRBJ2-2,CASSSTSGSAGELFF,TGTGCCAGCAGCTCGACTAGCGGGAGTGCCGGGGAGCTGTTTTTT
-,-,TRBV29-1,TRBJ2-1,CSADDTRTAYNEQFF,TGCAGCGCCGACGATACGCGGACTGCCTACAATGAGCAGTTCTTC